This T cell receptor beta chain is from a study of blood T cells in healthy people across ages. Study information: Per every two T cells, about one barcoded beta molecule was captured by template switching.

The authors ran a second PCR of roughly 6 to 11 cycles using a sample-barcoded 5' primer and a J-beta primer mix. TCRdb called the 5' RACE reads again in MiXCR, with one record for every CDR3 protein. The sample lists some 800,000 distinct CDR3 sequences; more than 40% were seen once. Germline V gives CDR1 LGHDT, CDR2 YNNKEL (reference sequence). The CDR3 spans 16 residues. V trimming: 2 bases; J trimming: 4 bases; junction bases outside the gene matches: 7. Input material: blood. The chain carries TRBV3-1 and TRBJ2-3; 9 bases match TRBD2. This sequence was found in a man in his fifties or sixties in good health. CDR3 nucleotides: TGTGCCAGCAGCCAAACCCCGGGACTAGCCGCAGATACGCAGTATTTT. It specifies CASSQTPGLAADTQYF.